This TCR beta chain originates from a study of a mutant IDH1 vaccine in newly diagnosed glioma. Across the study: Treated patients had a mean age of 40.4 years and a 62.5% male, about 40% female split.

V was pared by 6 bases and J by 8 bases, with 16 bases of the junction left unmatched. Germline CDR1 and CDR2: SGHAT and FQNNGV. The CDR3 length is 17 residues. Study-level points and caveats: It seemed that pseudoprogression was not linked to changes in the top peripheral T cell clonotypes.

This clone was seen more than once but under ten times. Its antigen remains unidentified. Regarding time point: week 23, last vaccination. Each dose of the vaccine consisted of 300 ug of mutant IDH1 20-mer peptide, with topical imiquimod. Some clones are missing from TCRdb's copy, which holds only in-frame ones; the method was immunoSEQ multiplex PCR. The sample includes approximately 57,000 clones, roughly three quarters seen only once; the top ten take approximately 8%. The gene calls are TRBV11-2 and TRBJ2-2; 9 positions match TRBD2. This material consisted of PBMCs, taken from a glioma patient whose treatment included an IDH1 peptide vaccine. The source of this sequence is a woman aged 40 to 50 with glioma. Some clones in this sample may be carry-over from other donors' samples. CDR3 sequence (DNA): TGTGCCAGCAGGACCCCCGGGGATAGCGGGGGCCTGGGGGAGCTGTTTTTT. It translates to CASRTPGDSGGLGELFF.